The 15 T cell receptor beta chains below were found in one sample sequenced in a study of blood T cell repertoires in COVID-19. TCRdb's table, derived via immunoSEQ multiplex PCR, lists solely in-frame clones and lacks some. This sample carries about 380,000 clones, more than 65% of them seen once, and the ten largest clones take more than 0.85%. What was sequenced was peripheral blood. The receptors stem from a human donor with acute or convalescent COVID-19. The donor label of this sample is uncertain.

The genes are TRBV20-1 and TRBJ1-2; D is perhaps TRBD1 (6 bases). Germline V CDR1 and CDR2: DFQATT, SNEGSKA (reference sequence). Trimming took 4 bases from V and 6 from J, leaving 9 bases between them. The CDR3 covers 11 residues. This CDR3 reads CSAMGADGYTF. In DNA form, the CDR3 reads TGCAGTGCTATGGGGGCGGATGGCTACACCTTC.

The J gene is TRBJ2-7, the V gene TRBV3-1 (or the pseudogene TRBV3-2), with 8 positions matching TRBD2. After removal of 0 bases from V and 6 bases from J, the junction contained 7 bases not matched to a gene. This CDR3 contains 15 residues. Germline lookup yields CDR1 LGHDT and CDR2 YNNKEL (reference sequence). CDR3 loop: CASSQETSGRREQYF. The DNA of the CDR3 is TGTGCCAGCAGCCAAGAGACCAGCGGGAGACGCGAGCAGTACTTC.

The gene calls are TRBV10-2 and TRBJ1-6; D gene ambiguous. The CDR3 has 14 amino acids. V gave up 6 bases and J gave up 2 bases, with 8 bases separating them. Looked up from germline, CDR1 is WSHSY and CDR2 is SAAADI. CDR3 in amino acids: CASSGIPYNSPLHF. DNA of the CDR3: TGCGCCAGCAGCGGGATCCCCTATAATTCACCCCTCCACTTT.

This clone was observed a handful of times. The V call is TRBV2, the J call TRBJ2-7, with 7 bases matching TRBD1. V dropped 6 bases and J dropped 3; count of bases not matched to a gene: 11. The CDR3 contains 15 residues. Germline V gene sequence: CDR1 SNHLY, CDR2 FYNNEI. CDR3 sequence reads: CASRKGAGLNYEQYF. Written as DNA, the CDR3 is TGTGCCAGCAGGAAGGGGGCAGGGCTCAACTACGAGCAGTACTTC.

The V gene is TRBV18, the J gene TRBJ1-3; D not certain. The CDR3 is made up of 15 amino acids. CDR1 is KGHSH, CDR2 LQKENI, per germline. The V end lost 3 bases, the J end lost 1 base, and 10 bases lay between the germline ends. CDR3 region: CASSPITGSGNTIYF. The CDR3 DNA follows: TGTGCCAGCTCACCGATAACGGGTTCTGGAAACACCATATATTTT.

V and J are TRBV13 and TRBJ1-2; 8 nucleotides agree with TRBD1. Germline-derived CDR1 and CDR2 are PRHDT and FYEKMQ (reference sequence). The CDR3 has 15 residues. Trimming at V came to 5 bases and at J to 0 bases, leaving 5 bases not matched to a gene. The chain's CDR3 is CASSEGTGANYGYTF. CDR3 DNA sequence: TGTGCCAGCAGCGAGGGGACAGGAGCTAACTATGGCTACACCTTC.

In DNA, the CDR3 is TGTGCCACCAGTGATTTAGGACAAACGAACACCGGGGAGCTGTTTTTT. Amino acid sequence: CATSDLGQTNTGELFF. The rearrangement uses TRBV24-1 and TRBJ2-2; perhaps TRBD1 as D (5 bases). The CDR3 has 16 residues. The germline V gene encodes CDR1 KGHDR and CDR2 SFDVKD. Trimming pared 1 base from V and 0 bases from J, leaving 8 bases between.

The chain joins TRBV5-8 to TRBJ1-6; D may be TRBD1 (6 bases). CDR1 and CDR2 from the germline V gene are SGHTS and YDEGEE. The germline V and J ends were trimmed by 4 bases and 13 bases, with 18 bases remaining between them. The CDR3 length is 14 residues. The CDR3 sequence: CASSLGHRESPLHF. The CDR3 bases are TGTGCCAGCAGCCTGGGACATAGGGAGTCCCCCCTCCACTTT. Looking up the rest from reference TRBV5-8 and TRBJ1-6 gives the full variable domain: EAGVTQSPTHLIKTRGQQATLRCSPISGHTSVYWYQQALGLGLQFLLWYDEGEERNRGNFPPRFSGRQFPNYSSELNVNALELEDSALYLCASSLGHRESPLHFGNGTRLTVT.

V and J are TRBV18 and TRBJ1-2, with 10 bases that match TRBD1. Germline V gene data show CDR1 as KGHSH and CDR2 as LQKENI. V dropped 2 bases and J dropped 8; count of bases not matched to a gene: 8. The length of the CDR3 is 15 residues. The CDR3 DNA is TGTGCCAGCTCACCAGGACAGGGGGGTCATGCGGGCTACACCTTC. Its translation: CASSPGQGGHAGYTF.

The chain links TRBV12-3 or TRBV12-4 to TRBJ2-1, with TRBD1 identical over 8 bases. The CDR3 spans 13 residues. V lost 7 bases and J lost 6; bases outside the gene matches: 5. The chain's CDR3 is CASKGQVRNEQFF. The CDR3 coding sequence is TGTGCCAGCAAGGGACAGGTCCGCAATGAGCAGTTCTTC.

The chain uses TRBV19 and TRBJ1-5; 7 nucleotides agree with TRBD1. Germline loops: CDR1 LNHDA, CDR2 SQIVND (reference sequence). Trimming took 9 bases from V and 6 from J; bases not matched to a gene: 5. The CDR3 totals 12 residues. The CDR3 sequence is CASGQVAQPQHF. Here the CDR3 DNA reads TGTGCCAGCGGACAGGTTGCTCAGCCCCAGCATTTT.

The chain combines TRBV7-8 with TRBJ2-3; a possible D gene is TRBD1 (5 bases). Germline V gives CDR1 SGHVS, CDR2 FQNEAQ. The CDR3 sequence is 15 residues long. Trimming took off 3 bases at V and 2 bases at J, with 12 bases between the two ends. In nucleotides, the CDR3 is TGTGCCAGCAGCTTCCGACAGAGTAACACAGATACGCAGTATTTT. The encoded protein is CASSFRQSNTDTQYF.

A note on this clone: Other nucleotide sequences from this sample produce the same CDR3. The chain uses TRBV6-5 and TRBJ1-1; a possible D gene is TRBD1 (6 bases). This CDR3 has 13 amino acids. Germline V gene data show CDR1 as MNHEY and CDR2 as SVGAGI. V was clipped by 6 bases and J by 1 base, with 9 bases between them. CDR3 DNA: TGTGCCAGCAGGGACAGACAGAACACTGAAGCTTTCTTT. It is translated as CASRDRQNTEAFF.

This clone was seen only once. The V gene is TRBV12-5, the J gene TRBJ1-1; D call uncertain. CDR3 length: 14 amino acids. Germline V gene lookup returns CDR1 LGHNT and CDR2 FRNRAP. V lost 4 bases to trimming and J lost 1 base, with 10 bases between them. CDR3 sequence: CASGSRATNTEAFF. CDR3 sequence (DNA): TGTGCTAGTGGTTCGCGTGCAACGAACACTGAAGCTTTCTTT.

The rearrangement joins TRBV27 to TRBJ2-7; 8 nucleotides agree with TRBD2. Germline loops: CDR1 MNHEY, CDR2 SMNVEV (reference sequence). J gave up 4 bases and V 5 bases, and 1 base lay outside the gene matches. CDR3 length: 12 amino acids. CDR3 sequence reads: CASSRGGYEQYF. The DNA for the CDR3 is TGTGCCAGCAGTCGGGGGGGGTACGAGCAGTACTTC.